A single sample gave rise to the 9 T cell receptor beta chains below, sequenced in a study of blood T cell repertoires in COVID-19. The method was immunoSEQ multiplex PCR; TCRdb's version includes in-frame clones alone and lacks a portion of them. Seen here are nearly 250,000 clones, 85% observed once, and the top ten hold over 7.5%. The specimen sequenced was PBMCs or T cells enriched from blood (not recorded which). The receptors were gathered from a woman between 45 and 65 years old with acute COVID-19.

The rearrangement joins TRBV15 to TRBJ2-7; a weak D match, TRBD1 (5 bases). Trimming took off 3 bases at V and 6 bases at J, with 12 bases between the two ends. CDR1 and CDR2 (germline): LNHNV, YYDKDF (reference sequence). The CDR3 has 13 residues. The CDR3 is CATSRDTVSEQYF. CDR3 nucleotides: TGTGCCACCAGCAGGGACACAGTAAGCGAGCAGTACTTC.

The V and J genes are TRBV6-5 and TRBJ1-1, with a possible D match to TRBD1 (6 bases). Germline V gives CDR1 MNHEY, CDR2 SVGAGI. V lost 8 bases to trimming and J lost 5 bases, with 21 bases between them. The CDR3 runs to 15 residues. CDR3 in amino acids: CASLGKAGAGTEAFF. CDR3 in DNA: TGTGCCAGCTTGGGAAAGGCGGGGGCTGGGACTGAAGCTTTCTTT.

The chain links TRBV18 to TRBJ1-2; TRBD1 matches 7 bases. The CDR3 loop spans 14 amino acids. Per the germline V gene, CDR1 is KGHSH and CDR2 is LQKENI. V dropped 3 bases and J dropped 4; count of bases not matched to a gene: 5. The CDR3 nucleotides are TGTGCCAGCTCACCCGGACAGGCCCGCTATGGCTACACCTTC. It specifies CASSPGQARYGYTF.

The chain uses TRBV11-2 and TRBJ1-1, with a weak D call TRBD1 (5 bases). The CDR3 sequence is 18 residues long. Trimming removed 4 bases from V and 0 bases from J, with 21 bases in between. Germline lookup yields CDR1 SGHAT and CDR2 FQNNGV. The CDR3 sequence: CASSSRQGTIFMNTEAFF. In nucleotides, the CDR3 is TGTGCCAGCAGCTCCCGCCAGGGAACTATTTTCATGAACACTGAAGCTTTCTTT.

The chain couples TRBV6-5 to TRBJ1-1, with D unresolved. V lost 7 bases to trimming and J lost 2 bases, with 17 bases between them. Germline CDR1 MNHEY, CDR2 SVGAGI. The CDR3 runs 15 residues. The CDR3 DNA follows: TGTGCCAGCACACCCCGCTTGGGCCCTAACACTGAAGCTTTCTTT. It specifies CASTPRLGPNTEAFF.

The CDR3 DNA reads TGCGCCAGCAGCCAACTGGGGGGACGGTCCTATGGCTACACCTTC. This codes for CASSQLGGRSYGYTF. The genes are TRBV4-3 and TRBJ1-2; D may be TRBD1 (5 bases). Deletions cut 2 bases from V and 4 bases from J, with 14 bases between. From germline, CDR1 is LGHNA and CDR2 YSLEER. This CDR3 region has 15 residues.

The count of this clone is one. V is TRBV19 and J is TRBJ1-3; D unresolved. Trimming stripped 6 bases from V and 4 bases from J, with 10 bases between. Germline values: CDR1 LNHDA, CDR2 SQIVND (reference sequence). The CDR3 has 13 residues. CDR3 DNA sequence: TGTGCCAGTAGGCTGGACTCGGGAAACACCATATATTTT. It codes for CASRLDSGNTIYF.

CDR3 protein: CASSRTGGQETQYF. Written as DNA, the CDR3 is TGTGCCAGCAGCCGGACAGGGGGACAAGAGACCCAGTACTTC. The chain recombines TRBV7-9 with TRBJ2-5; 10 bases agree with TRBD1. The germline V gene has CDR1 SEHNR and CDR2 FQNEAQ (reference sequence). V lost 5 bases and J lost 2; bases outside the gene matches: 2. This CDR3 has 14 amino acids.

This CDR3 is CASSLSPGGTGAFF. CDR3 sequence (DNA): TGCGCCAGCAGCTTGTCACCAGGGGGCACGGGAGCTTTCTTT. The J gene is TRBJ1-1, the V gene TRBV5-1; 8 nucleotides line up with TRBD1. With 1 base clipped from V and 10 bases from J, the junction kept 9 bases outside the gene matches. The CDR3 has 14 amino acids. Germline-derived CDR1 and CDR2 are SGHRS and YFSETQ.